These T cell receptor beta chains were read from a single sample in a study of blood T cell repertoires in COVID-19. TCRdb's table, derived via immunoSEQ multiplex PCR, lists solely in-frame clones and lacks some. The table lists roughly 230,000 clones, 85% of them singletons, with over 0.95% in the top ten. Material for sequencing was peripheral blood. The receptors derive from a man aged 35-49 years with acute or convalescent COVID-19. CDR3s include the opening cysteine and the closing phenylalanine or tryptophan. A D gene is named only where the DNA matches it firmly. The listing skips clone size in some rows; elsewhere it reads once, few, many or a size class.

abundance	v_gene	j_gene	d_gene	CDR3nt	CDR3aa
-	TRBV5-4	TRBJ1-1	TRBD1	TGTGCCAGCAGCTCCGACAGGGAACCGGGGACTGAAGCTTTCTTT	CASSSDREPGTEAFF
-	TRBV5-6	TRBJ2-3	TRBD1	TGTGCCAGCAGCTTGGGCCCGGACAGGGGCGCAGATACGCAGTATTTT	CASSLGPDRGADTQYF
-	TRBV28	TRBJ1-5	TRBD1	TGTGCCAGCAGTTTATGGCAGTTGAGGGACAGGGGGCCCTATAGCAATCAGCCCCAGCATTTT	CASSLWQLRDRGPYSNQPQHF
-	TRBV9	TRBJ1-4	-	TGTGCCAGCAGCGTAGATCCGGGTACAACTAATGAAAAACTGTTTTTT	CASSVDPGTTNEKLFF
-	TRBV18	TRBJ2-4	TRBD1	TGTGCCAGCTCACCTACGACAGGGATTACGAACATTCAGTACTTC	CASSPTTGITNIQYF
-	TRBV29-1	TRBJ2-7	-	TGCAGCGTTCGGGATAGCTACGAGCAGTACTTC	CSVRDSYEQYF
-	TRBV6-6	TRBJ1-3	-	TGTGCCAGCAGTTACTCGAGGAACACCATATATTTT	CASSYSRNTIYF
-	TRBV29-1	TRBJ1-1	TRBD1	TGCAGCGTTCCGGGACAGGGGGCATGGGCTTTCTTT	CSVPGQGAWAFF
-	TRBV6-5	TRBJ1-2	-	TGTGCCAGCAGTCCAATGACAGGAAACTATGGCTACACCTTC	CASSPMTGNYGYTF
few	TRBV27	TRBJ1-2	-	TGTGCCAGCAGTTTCCTACCGCTACTGACAGGCCTGAATGGCTACACCTTC	CASSFLPLLTGLNGYTF
-	TRBV6-5	TRBJ1-2	-	TGTGCCAGCAGCCGCGGTATTGGCGACGGTGGCTACACCTTC	CASSRGIGDGGYTF
-	TRBV12-3/TRBV12-4	TRBJ1-1	TRBD1	TGTGCCAGCAGTCTGGACAGGGGCACTGAAGCTTTCTTT	CASSLDRGTEAFF
-	TRBV27	TRBJ2-1	TRBD2	TGTGCCAGCAGTCCCTTGACTAGCGGGGGCCCCAATGAGCAGTTCTTC	CASSPLTSGGPNEQFF
-	TRBV11-2	TRBJ2-7	-	TGTGCCAGCAGCGTTGTTGCTAGGAGCACGCTCTACGAGCAGTACTTC	CASSVVARSTLYEQYF
-	TRBV5-6	TRBJ1-1	TRBD1	TGTGCCAGCAGCTTGGACAGGGGGGAAGCTTTCTTT	CASSLDRGEAFF